A single sample is the source of the 2 T cell receptor beta chains below, sequenced in a study of PD-1 blockade in mismatch repair-deficient tumors (dated by TCRdb to the late 2010s). This specimen's time point label, per the study, means: peripheral blood 12 weeks after first pembrolizumab dose. The library was built by means of the immunoSEQ multiplex PCR assay. Here the immuneACCESS table is served through TCRdb, limited to in-frame sequences with V and J called. Missing clones are a known gap in these copies; in checked studies unresolved V genes cover under half, and the rest lacks a known reason. The sample table lists about 24,000 clones, around 80% of them with a count of one. Over 20% of the sample comes from the top ten. This specimen was peripheral blood, taken 12 weeks after starting pembrolizumab. These receptors originate from an adult with mismatch repair-deficient cancer.

The chain combines TRBV4-1 with TRBJ2-4; no firm D call. CDR3 length: 16 residues. Germline V gives CDR1 MGHRA, CDR2 YSYEKL. Trimming took off 4 bases at V and 0 bases at J, with 13 bases between the two ends. The CDR3 DNA reads TGCGCCAGCAGCCTACAGCCTCTTCTAGCCAAAAACATTCAGTACTTC. As protein: CASSLQPLLAKNIQYF.

The J gene is TRBJ2-1, the V gene TRBV27; D is uncertain. The germline V and J ends were trimmed by 0 bases and 10 bases, with 10 bases remaining between them. Germline CDR1 and CDR2: MNHEY and SMNVEV (reference sequence). This CDR3 is 13 amino acids long. CDR3 residues: CASSLSKSGEQFF. The CDR3 nucleotides read TGTGCCAGCAGTTTATCGAAATCTGGGGAGCAGTTCTTC.